Presented here are 31 T cell receptor beta chains from one specimen sequenced in a study of graft-versus-host responses after intestinal transplantation. No antigen is known for these receptors. Clones were read by immunoSEQ multiplex PCR, and TCRdb kept only the in-frame ones, dropping some. The profile shows some 88,000 clones, about 92% of them singletons. The sample here was unstimulated CD8+ T cells sorted from spleen or lymph node cells, taken before intestinal transplant. The source is a human donor who received an intestinal transplant.

The genes are TRBV9 and TRBJ1-1; weak D call: TRBD1 (6 bases). V lost 5 bases and J 1 base, leaving 15 bases between the germline ends. CDR1 is SGDLS and CDR2 is YYNGEE in the germline V gene. This CDR3 is 15 amino acids long. CDR3 sequence reads: CASSPQGTANTEAFF. CDR3 nucleotide sequence: TGTGCCAGCAGTCCACAGGGAACCGCGAACACTGAAGCTTTCTTT.

This sequence joins TRBV11-2 and TRBJ1-1, with 9 bases lining up with TRBD1. The CDR3 consists of 14 residues. Germline V CDR1 and CDR2: SGHAT, FQNNGV. J was trimmed by 1 base and V by 4 bases; bases with no gene match: 1. CDR3 DNA sequence: TGTGCCAGCAGCTCGGACAGGGGGAACACTGAAGCTTTCTTT. It is translated as CASSSDRGNTEAFF.

This clone has a handful of counts. V gene TRBV4-3 combines with J gene TRBJ2-1; the match to TRBD2 covers 10 bases. The germline V gene has CDR1 LGHNA and CDR2 YSLEER. V was pared by 4 bases and J by 4 bases, with 10 bases of the junction left unmatched. This CDR3 contains 17 residues. Here the CDR3 reads CASSRSSAGGLYNEQFF. In nucleotides, the CDR3 is TGCGCCAGCAGCCGGTCCTCAGCGGGGGGGCTGTACAATGAGCAGTTCTTC.

The CDR3 region is CAWMPEQGNTEAFF. In DNA, the CDR3 is TGTGCCTGGATGCCCGAACAGGGGAACACTGAAGCTTTCTTT. The chain couples TRBV30 to TRBJ1-1, with D tentatively TRBD1 (6 bases). Trimming cost V 4 bases and J 1 base, with 13 bases left between them. Germline values: CDR1 GTSNPN, CDR2 SVGIG (reference sequence). The CDR3 loop spans 14 amino acids.

The chain joins TRBV28 to TRBJ2-2, with D perhaps TRBD1 (5 bases). The V end lost 2 bases, the J end lost 5 bases, and 15 bases lay between the germline ends. The CDR3 has 16 amino acids. Germline CDR1 is MDHEN and CDR2 is SYDVKM. The CDR3 region has the DNA TGTGCCAGCAGTTTAAGGCAGGGCAGTATGACCGGGGAGCTGTTTTTT. Translated: CASSLRQGSMTGELFF.

To note about this clone: Other DNA sequences of this sample code for an identical CDR3. The V gene is TRBV7-9, the J gene TRBJ1-4; 9 positions agree with TRBD1. This CDR3 spans 14 amino acids. CDR1 is SEHNR and CDR2 is FQNEAQ in the germline V gene (reference sequence). Trimming removed 3 bases from V and 8 bases from J; junction bases left unmatched: 4. The CDR3 spells CASSFHRGREKLFF. The CDR3 nucleotides are TGTGCCAGCAGCTTCCACAGGGGGCGCGAAAAACTGTTTTTT. Using reference TRBV7-9 and TRBJ1-4 for the parts outside the CDR3, the full variable domain is DTGVSQNPRHKITKRGQNVTFRCDPISEHNRLYWYRQTLGQGPEFLTYFQNEAQLEKSRLLSDRFSAERPKGSFSTLEIQRTEQGDSAMYLCASSFHRGREKLFFGSGTQLSVL.

This clone was counted once. This chain joins TRBV4-2 and TRBJ2-1, with 12 bases fitting TRBD2. Germline loops: CDR1 LGHNA, CDR2 YNFKEQ. V lost 0 bases, J lost 6 bases, and 9 bases stayed unmatched. The CDR3 consists of 18 residues. This CDR3 reads CASSQDPPSGGALNEQFF. In DNA form, the CDR3 reads TGTGCCAGCAGCCAAGATCCCCCTAGCGGGGGGGCACTCAATGAGCAGTTCTTC.

The chain has TRBV4-1 and TRBJ2-3; no firm D call. Germline V gives CDR1 MGHRA, CDR2 YSYEKL. Trimming took off 0 bases at V and 0 bases at J, with 13 bases between the two ends. There are 17 residues in the CDR3. The CDR3 here is CASSQDLGGDSTDTQYF. CDR3 DNA sequence: TGCGCCAGCAGCCAAGATCTAGGCGGTGATAGCACAGATACGCAGTATTTT.

This clone came up once. The rearrangement joins TRBV4-3 to TRBJ2-7; 9 bases align to TRBD2. J lost 0 bases, V lost 1 base, and 7 bases had no gene match. The CDR3 runs 17 residues. CDR1 and CDR2 from the germline V gene are LGHNA and YSLEER. The CDR3 DNA reads as TGCGCCAGCAGCCAAGGGATTAGCGGGGGCCCCTCCTACGAGCAGTACTTC. Its protein is CASSQGISGGPSYEQYF.

The chain combines TRBV6-6 with TRBJ2-7; D uncertain. The CDR3 covers 11 residues. CDR1 is MNHNY and CDR2 is SVGAGI in the germline V gene (reference sequence). Trimming removed 5 bases from V and 12 bases from J, with 14 bases in between. The CDR3 sequence: CASSMFARRYF. CDR3 bases: TGTGCCAGCAGTATGTTCGCTAGACGGTACTTC.

J is TRBJ1-2 and V is TRBV30; 11 bases map to TRBD1. V lost 1 base and J lost 5; bases outside the gene matches: 15. The CDR3 is 18 residues long. CDR1 and CDR2 from the germline V gene are GTSNPN and SVGIG (reference sequence). CDR3 in DNA: TGTGCCTGGAGTGGTACCCCATCCCGGGACAGGGGGGATTATGGCTACACCTTC. Amino acids: CAWSGTPSRDRGDYGYTF.

This chain connects TRBV2 to TRBJ1-1; weak D call: TRBD1 (5 bases). Germline assignment: CDR1 SNHLY and CDR2 FYNNEI. Trimming took 1 base from V and 5 from J, leaving 17 bases between them. The CDR3 sequence is 16 residues long. The CDR3: CASSEEVGFGGTEAFF. For the CDR3, the DNA is TGTGCCAGCAGTGAAGAAGTGGGGTTCGGGGGGACTGAAGCTTTCTTT.

V gene TRBV11-2 combines with J gene TRBJ2-7, with 10 positions matching TRBD2. Germline V gene sequence: CDR1 SGHAT, CDR2 FQNNGV. CDR3 size: 14 residues. Unmatched junction bases numbered 5, after V lost 2 bases and J lost 7 bases. The CDR3 loop is CASSLSGGASEQYF. Written as DNA, the CDR3 is TGTGCCAGCAGCTTAAGCGGGGGGGCGTCTGAGCAGTACTTC. Variable domain in full (rest from reference TRBV11-2 and TRBJ2-7): EAGVAQSPRYKIIEKRQSVAFWCNPISGHATLYWYQQILGQGPKLLIQFQNNGVVDDSQLPKDRFSAERLKGVDSTLKIQPAKLEDSAVYLCASSLSGGASEQYFGPGTRLTVT.

The V call is TRBV6-5, the J call TRBJ1-5; D possibly corresponds to TRBD1 (6 bases). The CDR3 runs to 14 residues. The V gene's germline CDR1 is MNHEY and CDR2 SVGAGI. Trimming shortened V by 6 bases and J by 5 bases, and 14 bases separated the two germline ends. CDR3 in DNA: TGTGCCAGCAGACTCACAGGGACCCATCAGCCCCAGCATTTT. The encoded protein is CASRLTGTHQPQHF.

The J gene is TRBJ1-4, the V gene TRBV30; D unclear. Germline V gene data show CDR1 as GTSNPN and CDR2 as SVGIG (reference sequence). The CDR3 has 16 amino acids. V was pared by 2 bases and J by 0 bases, with 13 bases between. In nucleotides, the CDR3 is TGTGCCTGGAGTTCTCTTCGGGAGTCAACTAATGAAAAACTGTTTTTT. It translates to CAWSSLRESTNEKLFF.

The chain couples TRBV12-5 to TRBJ2-7; TRBD1 aligns across 12 bases. V trimming: 0 bases; J trimming: 3 bases; junction bases outside the gene matches: 9. Germline CDR1 is LGHNT and CDR2 is FRNRAP. This CDR3 is 18 amino acids long. CDR3 sequence (DNA): TGTGCTAGTGGTTTGGTACTCGGGACAGGGGGCGCGAGCTACGAGCAGTACTTC. It codes for CASGLVLGTGGASYEQYF.

This chain links TRBV10-3 with TRBJ1-6, with a tentative D call TRBD1 (5 bases). Trimming took 4 bases from V and 7 from J, leaving 14 bases between them. Germline values: CDR1 ENHRY, CDR2 SYGVKD. The CDR3 totals 15 residues. The CDR3 bases are TGTGCCATCAGTGGCGGAGTAGGGGCAAATTCACCCCTCCACTTT. This encodes CAISGGVGANSPLHF.

V usage is TRBV9 and J usage is TRBJ1-4, with D hard to call. Between the trimmed V and J ends, which lost 0 bases and 6 bases, there was a span of 9 bases. CDR1 is SGDLS and CDR2 is YYNGEE in the germline V gene. The CDR3 has 14 residues. Here the CDR3 DNA reads TGTGCCAGCAGCGTAGGAGGATCGGATGAAAAACTGTTTTTT. This encodes CASSVGGSDEKLFF.

V usage is TRBV29-1 and J usage is TRBJ1-2; weak D call: TRBD1 (6 bases). Germline values: CDR1 SQVTM, CDR2 ANQGSEA. This CDR3 region has 14 residues. Trimming cost V 3 bases and J 8 bases, with 19 bases left between them. CDR3 nucleotides: TGCAGCGTTGATTTGGGGGCAGATTTTGAGGGCTACACCTTC. It codes for CSVDLGADFEGYTF.

The J gene is TRBJ2-2, the V gene TRBV10-1, with unresolved D. This CDR3 comprises 13 residues. Germline CDR1 WNHNN, CDR2 SYGVQD (reference sequence). V lost 8 bases, J lost 3 bases, and 10 bases lay in between. The CDR3 DNA reads as TGCGCCAGCCGGAGAACTGACACCGGGGAGCTGTTTTTT. Its translation: CASRRTDTGELFF.

Points on this clone: An end of the junction does not agree with germline; a read error may underlie this. Other DNA sequences of this sample code for an identical CDR3. This chain's CDR3 is CASSEGTDNQPQHF. The CDR3 nucleotides are TGTGCCAGCAGTGAGGGGACAGATAATCAGCCTCAGCATTTT. This sequence joins TRBV2 and TRBJ1-5, with 7 bases matching TRBD1. CDR1 SNHLY and CDR2 FYNNEI come from the germline V gene. CDR3 length equals 14 residues.

The chain combines TRBV2 with TRBJ1-5, with 12 bases fitting TRBD1. The CDR3 has 14 amino acids. Germline V gene sequence: CDR1 SNHLY, CDR2 FYNNEI. With V trimmed by 8 bases and J by 3 bases, 2 bases remained unmatched. CDR3 nucleotides: TGTGCCAGCGGGACAGGGGGCCCCAATCAGCCCCAGCATTTT. It specifies CASGTGGPNQPQHF.

The gene calls are TRBV7-8 and TRBJ2-7, with a possible D match to TRBD1 (5 bases). Germline CDR1 and CDR2: SGHVS and FQNEAQ. This CDR3 has 15 residues. V was cut by 4 bases and J by 0 bases, with 13 bases left in between. CDR3 region: CASSSVTGASYEQYF. CDR3 coding DNA: TGTGCCAGCAGCTCCGTCACAGGCGCCTCCTACGAGCAGTACTTC.

The rearrangement links TRBV11-2 to TRBJ1-4; possible D gene TRBD1, 5 bases. V was clipped by 0 bases and J by 8 bases, with 13 bases between them. The V gene's germline CDR1 is SGHAT and CDR2 FQNNGV. The CDR3 is 15 residues long. CDR3: CASSLDGGFLEKLFF. CDR3 DNA: TGTGCCAGCAGCTTAGACGGGGGTTTCTTGGAAAAACTGTTTTTT.

The gene calls are TRBV2 and TRBJ2-3; D gene ambiguous. Trimming pared 2 bases from V and 8 bases from J, leaving 14 bases between. Germline V lookup: CDR1 SNHLY, CDR2 FYNNEI. CDR3 length: 14 amino acids. Here the CDR3 reads CASSEYVRLVTQYF. The DNA of the CDR3 is TGTGCCAGCAGTGAATATGTCCGGCTAGTTACGCAGTATTTT.

The chain uses TRBV19 and TRBJ2-5; maybe TRBD1 (6 bases). The CDR3 spans 12 residues. In germline, CDR1 is LNHDA, CDR2 SQIVND (reference sequence). Trimming stripped 3 bases from V and 4 bases from J, with 6 bases between. Here the CDR3 reads CASSMGAETQYF. The DNA of the CDR3 is TGTGCCAGTAGTATGGGGGCAGAGACCCAGTACTTC.

DNA for the CDR3: TGTGCCAGTAGGGGACAAGGGCCTTGGGGGGAGCAGTACTTC. Amino acid sequence: CASRGQGPWGEQYF. The chain combines TRBV19 with TRBJ2-7, with D possibly matching TRBD1 (6 bases). The CDR3 is 14 residues long. Germline assignment: CDR1 LNHDA and CDR2 SQIVND (reference sequence). The V and J ends lost 6 bases and 7 bases respectively, with 19 bases between them.

The rearrangement links TRBV30 to TRBJ1-1; D is uncertain. V lost 0 bases, J lost 0 bases, and 11 bases lay in between. Germline V CDR1 and CDR2: GTSNPN, SVGIG (reference sequence). This CDR3 contains 15 residues. CDR3 sequence reads: CAWSVLKLLNTEAFF. CDR3 nucleotides: TGTGCCTGGAGTGTACTAAAACTCTTGAACACTGAAGCTTTCTTT. Using reference TRBV30 and TRBJ1-1 for the parts outside the CDR3, the full variable domain is SQTIHQWPATLVQPVGSPLSLECTVEGTSNPNLYWYRQAAGRGLQLLFYSVGIGQISSEVPQNLSASRPQDRQFILSSKKLLLSDSGFYLCAWSVLKLLNTEAFFGQGTRLTVV.

The chain uses TRBV4-1 and TRBJ2-6, with 7 bases that match TRBD1. The CDR3 is 18 residues long. With V trimmed by 3 bases and J by 1 base, 9 bases remained unmatched. Germline loops: CDR1 MGHRA, CDR2 YSYEKL. The DNA of the CDR3 is TGCGCCAGCAGCCAGATGACAGGGTTGGGGTCTGGGGCCAACGTCCTGACTTTC. It yields the protein CASSQMTGLGSGANVLTF.

The CDR3 coding sequence is TGTGCCAGCAGCGTCGGGACTACGCACAATGAGCAGTTCTTC. It translates to CASSVGTTHNEQFF. This chain links TRBV9 with TRBJ2-1; 7 bases are shared with TRBD2. Germline V lookup: CDR1 SGDLS, CDR2 YYNGEE. With V trimmed by 2 bases and J by 5 bases, 4 bases remained unmatched. The CDR3 runs 14 residues. Complete variable domain (other parts from reference TRBV9 and TRBJ2-1): DSGVTQTPKHLITATGQRVTLRCSPRSGDLSVYWYQQSLDQGLQFLIQYYNGEERAKGNILERFSAQQFPDLHSELNLSSLELGDSALYFCASSVGTTHNEQFFGPGTRLTVL.

The V and J genes are TRBV19 and TRBJ1-2, with TRBD1 matching 11 bases. This CDR3 has 13 residues. Germline V gene data show CDR1 as LNHDA and CDR2 as SQIVND (reference sequence). V trimming: 11 bases; J trimming: 2 bases; junction bases outside the gene matches: 4. CDR3 nucleotides: TGTGCCGCCGGACAGGGGGCAAACTATGGCTACACCTTC. Its translation is CAAGQGANYGYTF.